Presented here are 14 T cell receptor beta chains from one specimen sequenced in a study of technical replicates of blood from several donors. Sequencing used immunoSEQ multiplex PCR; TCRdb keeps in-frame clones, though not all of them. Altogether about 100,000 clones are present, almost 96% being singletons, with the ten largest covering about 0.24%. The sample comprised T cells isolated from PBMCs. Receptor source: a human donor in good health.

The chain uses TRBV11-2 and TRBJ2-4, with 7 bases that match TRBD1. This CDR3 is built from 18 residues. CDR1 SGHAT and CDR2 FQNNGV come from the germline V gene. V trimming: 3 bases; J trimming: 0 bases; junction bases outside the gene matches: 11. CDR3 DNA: TGTGCCAGCAGCTTTAGTTCCTGGGACAGCTCAGCCAAAAACATTCAGTACTTC. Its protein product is CASSFSSWDSSAKNIQYF.

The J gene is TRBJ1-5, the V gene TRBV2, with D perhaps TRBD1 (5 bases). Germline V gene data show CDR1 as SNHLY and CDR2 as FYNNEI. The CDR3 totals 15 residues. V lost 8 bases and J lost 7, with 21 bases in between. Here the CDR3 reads CASAMSGGSGQPQHF. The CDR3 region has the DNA TGTGCCAGCGCTATGAGTGGGGGGTCTGGGCAGCCCCAGCATTTT.

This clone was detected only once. The CDR3 DNA sequence: TGTGCCAGCAGTTCGTGGACAGCGAACACTGAAGCTTTCTTT. Amino acids: CASSSWTANTEAFF. This sequence joins TRBV28 and TRBJ1-1; TRBD1 is a possible D gene (6 bases). Germline lookup yields CDR1 MDHEN and CDR2 SYDVKM. This CDR3 has 14 residues. Trimming removed 4 bases from V and 1 base from J, with 10 bases in between.

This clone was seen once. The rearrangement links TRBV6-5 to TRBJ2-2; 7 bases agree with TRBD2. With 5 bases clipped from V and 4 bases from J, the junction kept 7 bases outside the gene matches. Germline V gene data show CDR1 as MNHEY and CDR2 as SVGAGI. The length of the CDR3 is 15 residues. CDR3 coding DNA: TGTGCCAGCAGTCTCTCGGGACTAAGCACCGGGGAGCTGTTTTTT. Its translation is CASSLSGLSTGELFF.

CDR3 sequence (DNA): TGCGCCAGCAGCCAGCCCCTGGCGGGAGGGCCTAAGGAGCTGTTTTTT. It yields the protein CASSQPLAGGPKELFF. The chain uses TRBV4-1 and TRBJ2-2, with TRBD2 identical over 9 bases. The junction had 12 bases not matched to a gene; V was cut back by 3 bases and J by 10 bases. The CDR3 runs to 16 residues. Germline lookup yields CDR1 MGHRA and CDR2 YSYEKL.

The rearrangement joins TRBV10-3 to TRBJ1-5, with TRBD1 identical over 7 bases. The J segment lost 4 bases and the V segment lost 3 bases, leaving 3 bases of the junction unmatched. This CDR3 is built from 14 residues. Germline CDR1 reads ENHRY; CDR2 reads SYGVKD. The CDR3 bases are TGTGCCATCAGTGAACAGGGGTTAAATCAGCCCCAGCATTTT. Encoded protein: CAISEQGLNQPQHF.

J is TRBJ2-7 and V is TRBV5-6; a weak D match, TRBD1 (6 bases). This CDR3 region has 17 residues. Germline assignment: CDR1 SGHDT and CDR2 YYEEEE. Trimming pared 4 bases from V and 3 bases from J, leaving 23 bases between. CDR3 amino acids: CASSAGPGTRAIYEQYF. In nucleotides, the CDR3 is TGTGCCAGCAGCGCCGGGCCCGGGACAAGAGCTATCTACGAGCAGTACTTC.

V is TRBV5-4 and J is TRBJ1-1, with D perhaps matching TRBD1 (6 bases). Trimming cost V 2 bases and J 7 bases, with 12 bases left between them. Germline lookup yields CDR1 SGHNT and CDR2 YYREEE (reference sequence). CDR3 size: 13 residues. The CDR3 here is CASSFRDTREAFF. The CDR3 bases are TGTGCCAGCAGCTTCCGGGACACACGTGAAGCTTTCTTT.

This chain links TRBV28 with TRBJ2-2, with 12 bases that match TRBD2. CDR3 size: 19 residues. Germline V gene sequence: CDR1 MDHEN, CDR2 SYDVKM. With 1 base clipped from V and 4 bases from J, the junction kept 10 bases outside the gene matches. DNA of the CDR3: TGTGCCAGCAGTTTATTTTCTAGCGGGGGGGACGTAGGCACCGGGGAGCTGTTTTTT. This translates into CASSLFSSGGDVGTGELFF.

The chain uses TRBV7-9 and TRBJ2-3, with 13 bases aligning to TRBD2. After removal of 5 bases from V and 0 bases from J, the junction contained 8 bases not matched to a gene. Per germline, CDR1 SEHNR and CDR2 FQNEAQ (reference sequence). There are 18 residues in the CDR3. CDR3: CASSTTSGGSFSTDTQYF. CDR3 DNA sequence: TGTGCCAGCAGCACGACTAGCGGGGGGTCCTTTAGCACAGATACGCAGTATTTT.

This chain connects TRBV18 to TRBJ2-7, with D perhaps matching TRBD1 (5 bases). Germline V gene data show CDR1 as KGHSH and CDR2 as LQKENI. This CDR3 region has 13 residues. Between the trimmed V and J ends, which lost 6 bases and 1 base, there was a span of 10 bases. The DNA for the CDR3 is TGTGCCAGCTCCCAGGGTCCATCCTACGAGCAGTACTTC. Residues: CASSQGPSYEQYF.

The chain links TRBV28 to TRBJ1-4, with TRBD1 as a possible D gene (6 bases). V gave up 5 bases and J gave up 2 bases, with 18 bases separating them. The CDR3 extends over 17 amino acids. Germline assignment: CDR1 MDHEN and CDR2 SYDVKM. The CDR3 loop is CASSPTQGIGTNEKLFF. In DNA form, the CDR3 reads TGTGCCAGCAGTCCTACACAGGGAATTGGGACTAATGAAAAACTGTTTTTT. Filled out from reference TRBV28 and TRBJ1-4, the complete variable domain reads DVKVTQSSRYLVKRTGEKVFLECVQDMDHENMFWYRQDPGLGLRLIYFSYDVKMKEKGDIPEGYSVSREKKERFSLILESASTNQTSMYLCASSPTQGIGTNEKLFFGSGTQLSVL.

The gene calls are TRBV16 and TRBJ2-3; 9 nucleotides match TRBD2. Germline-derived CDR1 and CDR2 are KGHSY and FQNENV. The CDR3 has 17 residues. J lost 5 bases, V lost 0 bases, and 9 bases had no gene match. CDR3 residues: CASSQSEEAGGLDTQYF. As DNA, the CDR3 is TGTGCCAGCAGCCAATCGGAGGAAGCGGGGGGCTTAGATACGCAGTATTTT.

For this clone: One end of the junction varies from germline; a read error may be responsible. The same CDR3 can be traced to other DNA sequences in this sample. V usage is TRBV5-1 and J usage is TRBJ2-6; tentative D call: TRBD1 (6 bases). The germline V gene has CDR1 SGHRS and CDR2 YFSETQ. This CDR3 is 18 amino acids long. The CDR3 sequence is CASSFAAGDNSGANVLTF. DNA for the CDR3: TGCGCCAGCAGCTTCGCCGCAGGGGACAACTCTGGAGCCAACGTCCTGACTTTC.